The 27 T cell receptor beta chains below all came from one sample that was sequenced in a study of blood T cell repertoires in COVID-19. The table came from immunoSEQ multiplex PCR; TCRdb's copy has only in-frame clones and leaves some out. The sample shows some 39,000 clones, roughly 90% of them seen only once. The sequenced sample consisted of peripheral blood. Receptor source: a human donor in a cohort sampled during active COVID-19.

The chain is built from TRBV11-2 and TRBJ2-5, with TRBD1 matching 10 bases. The CDR3 spans 16 residues. With 1 base clipped from V and 5 bases from J, the junction kept 7 bases outside the gene matches. Germline values: CDR1 SGHAT, CDR2 FQNNGV. CDR3 nucleotide sequence: TGTGCCAGCAGCTTAGGGGACAGGGGTGAGGGGGAGACCCAGTACTTC. Amino acid sequence: CASSLGDRGEGETQYF.

The chain uses TRBV24-1 and TRBJ2-2; D not certain. Trimming removed 9 bases from V and 4 bases from J, with 8 bases in between. From germline, CDR1 is KGHDR and CDR2 SFDVKD. The CDR3 covers 12 residues. CDR3 sequence reads: CATRGGTGELFF. Here the CDR3 DNA reads TGTGCCACCCGAGGTGGCACCGGGGAGCTGTTTTTT.

The V call is TRBV19, the J call TRBJ1-5; TRBD1 matches 10 bases. Germline CDR1 and CDR2: LNHDA and SQIVND (reference sequence). The CDR3 sequence is 15 residues long. V gave up 2 bases and J gave up 6 bases; unmatched junction bases: 4. CDR3 residues: CASSIWDRGGQPQHF. Written as DNA, the CDR3 is TGTGCCAGTAGTATATGGGACAGGGGCGGTCAGCCCCAGCATTTT.

The chain is built from TRBV11-3 and TRBJ1-1; maybe TRBD1 (5 bases). The CDR3 loop spans 13 amino acids. CDR1 SGHNT and CDR2 YENEEA come from the germline V gene. With 4 bases removed from V and 1 base from J, the gap between germline ends came to 7 bases. The CDR3 sequence is CASSYDRNTEAFF. CDR3 DNA: TGTGCCAGCAGCTACGACAGGAACACTGAAGCTTTCTTT.

The chain is built from TRBV9 and TRBJ2-3; D may be TRBD1 (6 bases). V dropped 3 bases and J dropped 0 bases, with 17 bases sitting between them. This CDR3 contains 17 residues. The germline V gene has CDR1 SGDLS and CDR2 YYNGEE. The CDR3 loop is CASSDQHRVVSTDTQYF. The CDR3 DNA reads as TGTGCCAGCAGCGACCAACACAGGGTCGTTAGCACAGATACGCAGTATTTT.

CDR3 nucleotide sequence: TGTGCCAGCAGCTTAGTTACTACCCAAGAGACCCAGTACTTC. This encodes CASSLVTTQETQYF. The chain recombines TRBV7-2 with TRBJ2-5; no clear D gene. Germline V gene sequence: CDR1 SGHTA, CDR2 FQGNSA. This CDR3 contains 14 residues. V was cut by 1 base and J by 1 base, with 7 bases left in between.

J is TRBJ1-2 and V is TRBV5-4; D is unclear. Looked up from germline, CDR1 is SGHNT and CDR2 is YYREEE (reference sequence). CDR3 length: 16 amino acids. V gave up 4 bases and J gave up 0 bases, with 16 bases separating them. As DNA, the CDR3 is TGTGCCAGCAGCACACCTGGGGAGGGAGCTAACTATGGCTACACCTTC. It specifies CASSTPGEGANYGYTF. Filled out from reference TRBV5-4 and TRBJ1-2, the complete variable domain reads ETGVTQSPTHLIKTRGQQVTLRCSSQSGHNTVSWYQQALGQGPQFIFQYYREEENGRGNFPPRFSGLQFPNYSSELNVNALELDDSALYLCASSTPGEGANYGYTFGSGTRLTVV.

This rearrangement joins TRBV5-1 to TRBJ1-5; D is possibly TRBD1 (5 bases). From germline, CDR1 is SGHRS and CDR2 YFSETQ. Trimming pared 0 bases from V and 0 bases from J, leaving 13 bases between. The CDR3 totals 17 residues. CDR3 in DNA: TGCGCCAGCAGCTTGGCCAGGGCGGAGAATAGCAATCAGCCCCAGCATTTT. Its translation is CASSLARAENSNQPQHF.

J is TRBJ2-5 and V is TRBV4-1; TRBD1 might be the D (5 bases). This CDR3 is 17 amino acids long. CDR1 is MGHRA and CDR2 is YSYEKL in the germline V gene. Trimming took off 4 bases at V and 5 bases at J, with 23 bases between the two ends. DNA of the CDR3: TGCGCCAGCAGCCCCGCCCTATTCGGCTTCTCAGGGGAGACCCAGTACTTC. It encodes CASSPALFGFSGETQYF.

The chain employs TRBV7-9 and TRBJ2-1, with 10 nucleotides matching TRBD2. With 5 bases clipped from V and 3 bases from J, the junction kept 10 bases outside the gene matches. The CDR3 covers 17 residues. Germline V gene sequence: CDR1 SEHNR, CDR2 FQNEAQ (reference sequence). The CDR3 coding sequence is TGTGCCAGCAGCGGATTTGGGGTAGCGGGGGGCTACAATGAGCAGTTCTTC. It yields the protein CASSGFGVAGGYNEQFF.

The chain carries TRBV2 and TRBJ1-4; tentative D call: TRBD1 (5 bases). Germline lookup yields CDR1 SNHLY and CDR2 FYNNEI. Trimming shortened V by 6 bases and J by 0 bases, and 8 bases separated the two germline ends. CDR3 length: 14 amino acids. The CDR3 is CASRGGATNEKLFF. CDR3 coding DNA: TGTGCCAGCAGGGGGGGGGCAACTAATGAAAAACTGTTTTTT.

The V gene is TRBV3-1 (or the pseudogene TRBV3-2), the J gene TRBJ2-5; D is unclear. The V gene's germline CDR1 is LGHDT and CDR2 YNNKEL (reference sequence). This CDR3 comprises 12 residues. Trimming took off 2 bases at V and 3 bases at J, with 4 bases between the two ends. DNA for the CDR3: TGTGCCAGCAGCCAAATTAAAGAGACCCAGTACTTC. It translates to CASSQIKETQYF.

This chain links TRBV7-6 with TRBJ2-7, with D hard to call. CDR3 size: 13 residues. The germline V gene encodes CDR1 SGHVS and CDR2 FNYEAQ. Trimming stripped 4 bases from V and 4 bases from J, with 11 bases between. CDR3 nucleotide sequence: TGTGCCAGCAGCTCCTTAACAGTGTACGAGCAGTACTTC. It specifies CASSSLTVYEQYF.

The rearrangement joins TRBV6-2 or TRBV6-3 to TRBJ1-1, with 8 nucleotides matching TRBD1. Germline CDR1 and CDR2: MNHEY and SVGEGT. V lost 4 bases and J lost 1; bases outside the gene matches: 8. This CDR3 contains 16 residues. The CDR3 bases are TGTGCCAGCAGTTCTACTTTTGGGACAGGGAACACTGAAGCTTTCTTT. Amino acid sequence: CASSSTFGTGNTEAFF.

Only a few counts were recorded for this clone. V gene TRBV30 combines with J gene TRBJ1-2; TRBD1 aligns across 9 bases. J lost 6 bases, V lost 7 bases, and 15 bases had no gene match. CDR3 length equals 15 residues. From germline, CDR1 is GTSNPN and CDR2 SVGIG (reference sequence). The CDR3 DNA is TGTGCCTCCCACCGGGACAGGGCTCGTTTACATGGCTACACCTTC. It encodes CASHRDRARLHGYTF.

The V gene is TRBV24-1, the J gene TRBJ2-5; TRBD1 is a possible D gene (6 bases). V was cut by 4 bases and J by 3 bases, with 17 bases left in between. In germline, CDR1 is KGHDR, CDR2 SFDVKD. The CDR3 has 16 residues. The chain's CDR3 is CATSDPNSSGEETQYF. CDR3 DNA: TGTGCCACCAGTGACCCTAATAGTTCAGGGGAAGAGACCCAGTACTTC.

This clone was counted a single time. This chain joins TRBV4-2 and TRBJ2-3, with 8 bases fitting TRBD1. Losses at the gene ends were 0 bases for V and 0 bases for J; bases not matched to a gene: 8. The germline V gene encodes CDR1 LGHNA and CDR2 YNFKEQ. The CDR3 is 18 amino acids. The CDR3 region is CASSQEGTGTTSTDTQYF. In DNA form, the CDR3 reads TGTGCCAGCAGCCAAGAAGGGACAGGAACTACTAGCACAGATACGCAGTATTTT.

This chain uses TRBV5-6 with TRBJ1-2, with D tentatively TRBD1 (6 bases). V lost 1 base and J 8 bases, leaving 15 bases between the germline ends. The V gene's germline CDR1 is SGHDT and CDR2 YYEEEE. The CDR3 loop spans 14 amino acids. The CDR3 nucleotides read TGTGCCAGCAGCTTGCGGCCAGGGGCGCAAGGCTACACCTTC. Its protein product is CASSLRPGAQGYTF.

V and J are TRBV4-3 and TRBJ2-1; D ambiguous. V was trimmed by 0 bases and J by 4 bases, leaving 4 bases between them. The CDR3 contains 13 residues. Germline V gives CDR1 LGHNA, CDR2 YSLEER. The DNA for the CDR3 is TGCGCCAGCAGCCAAGATGCGTACAATGAGCAGTTCTTC. Encoded protein: CASSQDAYNEQFF.

The chain has TRBV3-1 (or the pseudogene TRBV3-2) and TRBJ1-1; possible D gene TRBD1, 6 bases. The germline V gene has CDR1 LGHDT and CDR2 YNNKEL (reference sequence). Deletions cut 2 bases from V and 7 bases from J, with 14 bases between. The CDR3 is 14 residues long. The DNA for the CDR3 is TGTGCCAGCAGCCAATACCGCCAGGACAGTGAAGCTTTCTTT. It codes for CASSQYRQDSEAFF.

Written as DNA, the CDR3 is TGTGCCAGCAGCGGGGGTCTTGGTAGCGGGAGAGCCGGGGAGCTGTTTTTT. This codes for CASSGGLGSGRAGELFF. The chain has TRBV9 and TRBJ2-2; 9 nucleotides agree with TRBD2. The germline gives CDR1 SGDLS, CDR2 YYNGEE. Trimming took 3 bases from V and 6 from J; bases not matched to a gene: 12. CDR3 length: 17 residues.

The chain's CDR3 is CASSQQSNQPQHF. The DNA for the CDR3 is TGTGCCAGCAGTCAACAGAGCAATCAGCCCCAGCATTTT. The genes are TRBV6-5 and TRBJ1-5, with D uncertain. V lost 5 bases, J lost 1 base, and 6 bases lay in between. In germline, CDR1 is MNHEY, CDR2 SVGAGI. The CDR3 runs 13 residues.

The J gene is TRBJ2-5, the V gene TRBV6-2 or TRBV6-3; possible D gene TRBD2, 6 bases. The CDR3 is made up of 17 amino acids. The V end lost 0 bases, the J end lost 5 bases, and 19 bases lay between the germline ends. CDR1 MNHEY and CDR2 SVGEGT come from the germline V gene. In DNA form, the CDR3 reads TGTGCCAGCAGTTACTCGATTGGGGCCGGCGGGGAGGAGACCCAGTACTTC. Protein: CASSYSIGAGGEETQYF.

The V gene is TRBV5-1, the J gene TRBJ2-1, with 7 bases matching TRBD1. Trimming cost V 1 base and J 6 bases; bases outside gene matches: 13. CDR1 and CDR2 from the germline V gene are SGHRS and YFSETQ. This CDR3 is built from 17 residues. The CDR3 region has the DNA TGCGCCAGCAGCTTGTTCAGGGGGATCTCACAGCGCAATGAGCAGTTCTTC. Its translation is CASSLFRGISQRNEQFF.

The V and J genes are TRBV19 and TRBJ2-7, with 9 bases fitting TRBD1. The junction had 7 bases not matched to a gene; V was cut back by 4 bases and J by 3 bases. CDR3 length: 15 amino acids. The germline CDR1 and CDR2 sequences are LNHDA and SQIVND (reference sequence). CDR3 sequence (DNA): TGTGCCAGTAGTACAGTGGGACAGGGAAACTACGAGCAGTACTTC. It yields the protein CASSTVGQGNYEQYF.

This rearrangement joins TRBV29-1 to TRBJ2-1; unclear D gene. The CDR3 has 11 amino acids. Trimming stripped 3 bases from V and 6 bases from J, with 6 bases between. Germline loops: CDR1 SQVTM, CDR2 ANQGSEA. The CDR3 is CSVDGSNEQFF. In DNA form, the CDR3 reads TGCAGCGTTGATGGCAGCAATGAGCAGTTCTTC.

J is TRBJ2-7 and V is TRBV11-2, with 10 bases matching TRBD1. The germline CDR1 and CDR2 sequences are SGHAT and FQNNGV. The CDR3 has 15 residues. The J segment lost 4 bases and the V segment lost 6 bases, leaving 9 bases of the junction unmatched. This CDR3 reads CASRSPGTGEYEQYF. Written as DNA, the CDR3 is TGTGCCAGCAGATCCCCCGGGACAGGGGAATACGAGCAGTACTTC.